A single sample is the source of the 14 T cell receptor beta chains below, sequenced in a study of T-cell reconstitution after alpha-beta-depleted transplantation in children. Preparing the TCRbeta library involved the use of unique molecular identifiers. In TCRdb, the PCR reads were re-called with MiXCR into one record per CDR3 protein. Found here are almost 250,000 distinct CDR3 sequences, roughly 23% of them singletons; the top ten hold roughly 2.7%. The starting material was PBMCs, obtained before TCRalphabeta/CD19-depleted stem cell transplant. The receptors derive from a girl under 10 years old with Fanconi anemia, due to receive a stem cell transplant.

This sequence joins TRBV27 and TRBJ2-3; 8 bases agree with TRBD1. The CDR3 totals 14 residues. The V and J ends lost 11 bases and 1 base, in that order; junction bases with no gene match: 8. Germline V CDR1 and CDR2: MNHEY, SMNVEV (reference sequence). The CDR3 here is CAAQTGAGTDTQYF. The CDR3 DNA reads TGTGCCGCGCAGACAGGGGCAGGCACAGATACGCAGTATTTT.

This clonotype was picked up a small number of times. The CDR3 DNA reads as TGCAGTGGAGCCTCTCTTCTACCCGGGACAGGGAACTATGGCTACACCTTC. It specifies CSGASLLPGTGNYGYTF. The chain is built from TRBV20-1 and TRBJ1-2; 9 bases line up with TRBD1. After removal of 7 bases from V and 2 bases from J, the junction contained 17 bases not matched to a gene. Germline values: CDR1 DFQATT, CDR2 SNEGSKA (reference sequence). This CDR3 has 17 amino acids.

The J gene is TRBJ2-7, the V gene TRBV19; D tentatively fits TRBD1 or TRBD2 (6 bases each). The CDR3 sequence is 14 residues long. Trimming stripped 5 bases from V and 3 bases from J, with 14 bases between. Germline CDR1 reads LNHDA; CDR2 reads SQIVND (reference sequence). The CDR3 spells CASSRGLSYYEQYF. The DNA of the CDR3 is TGTGCCAGTAGTCGGGGGCTGAGCTACTACGAGCAGTACTTC.

Points on this clonotype: Since a much larger clone is just one base distant, this may be a read error. J is TRBJ2-7 and V is TRBV27, with 7 bases fitting TRBD1. Germline CDR1 MNHEY, CDR2 SMNVEV (reference sequence). This CDR3 spans 13 amino acids. J lost 2 bases, V lost 3 bases, and 1 base had no gene match. The CDR3 here is CASSFGTAYEQYF. The CDR3 DNA is TGTGCCAGCAGTTTCGGGACAGCCTACGAGCAGTACTTC.

This chain connects TRBV29-1 to TRBJ2-3; no definite D call. V was cut by 5 bases and J by 1 base, with 4 bases left in between. The germline V gene encodes CDR1 SQVTM and CDR2 ANQGSEA. This CDR3 is built from 11 residues. Here the CDR3 reads CSVFRTDTQYF. CDR3 DNA: TGCAGCGTTTTCCGCACAGATACGCAGTATTTT.

This rearrangement joins TRBV7-2 to TRBJ2-1, with TRBD2 identical over 7 bases. The CDR3 loop spans 15 amino acids. V trimming: 5 bases; J trimming: 3 bases; junction bases outside the gene matches: 7. The germline V gene encodes CDR1 SGHTA and CDR2 FQGNSA. CDR3 nucleotide sequence: TGTGCCAGCAGCCTCGCTAGCGGAGTCTACAATGAGCAGTTCTTC. Translation: CASSLASGVYNEQFF.

The chain carries TRBV25-1 and TRBJ2-1; D is unclear. Trimming removed 4 bases from V and 4 bases from J, with 17 bases in between. Looked up from germline, CDR1 is MGHDK and CDR2 is SYGVNS. CDR3 length: 16 amino acids. CDR3 DNA: TGTGCCAGCAGTGGGCCCCTAGTGTCGGCTTACAATGAGCAGTTCTTC. This encodes CASSGPLVSAYNEQFF.

The rearrangement joins TRBV9 to TRBJ1-2; D call uncertain. The CDR3 totals 15 residues. Germline-derived CDR1 and CDR2 are SGDLS and YYNGEE. The V end was cut by 0 bases, the J end by 2 bases, with 11 bases between. The CDR3 DNA is TGTGCCAGCAGCGTAGGCAGGCCGAACAACTATGGCTACACCTTC. Amino acids: CASSVGRPNNYGYTF.

The gene calls are TRBV6-1 and TRBJ2-7, with TRBD1 matching over 8 bases. Germline CDR1 reads MNHNS; CDR2 reads SASEGT. The V gene end was trimmed by 6 bases and the J gene end by 0 bases; junction bases not matched to a gene: 4. The CDR3 has 14 residues. CDR3 DNA sequence: TGTGCCAGCAGGATCGGGACAGGCTCCTACGAGCAGTACTTC. It yields the protein CASRIGTGSYEQYF.

This clonotype has more than one count but fewer than ten. The gene calls are TRBV20-1 and TRBJ2-5; D might be TRBD2 (5 bases). Germline V gene lookup returns CDR1 DFQATT and CDR2 SNEGSKA (reference sequence). This CDR3 region has 14 residues. Trimming left V 0 bases short and J 1 base short, with 9 bases between. CDR3 amino acids: CSARDRLAQETQYF. The CDR3 nucleotides are TGCAGTGCTAGAGATCGTCTAGCCCAAGAGACCCAGTACTTC.

The rearrangement joins TRBV29-1 to TRBJ2-1, with D possibly matching TRBD1 (6 bases). This CDR3 spans 13 amino acids. Trimming stripped 7 bases from V and 9 bases from J, with 19 bases between. The V gene's germline CDR1 is SQVTM and CDR2 ANQGSEA. The CDR3 coding sequence is TGCAGCGCCGACTATAAACAGGGCGGTGAGCAGTTCTTC. This gives the protein CSADYKQGGEQFF.

The rearrangement joins TRBV12-3 or TRBV12-4 to TRBJ2-7; 9 nucleotides align to TRBD1. Trimming removed 6 bases from V and 0 bases from J; junction bases left unmatched: 6. The CDR3 runs to 15 residues. Written as DNA, the CDR3 is TGTGCCAGCAGCCTTAGGACAGGGGTCTCCTACGAGCAGTACTTC. It yields the protein CASSLRTGVSYEQYF.

This clonotype was counted many times. The CDR3 here is CSASGDGYTF. CDR3 nucleotide sequence: TGCAGTGCTAGTGGTGATGGCTACACCTTC. The chain combines TRBV20-1 with TRBJ1-2; D uncertain. Looked up from germline, CDR1 is DFQATT and CDR2 is SNEGSKA (reference sequence). The CDR3 loop spans 10 amino acids. V was clipped by 3 bases and J by 6 bases, with 5 bases between them.

This clonotype turned up a few times. The chain couples TRBV28 to TRBJ2-1, with TRBD1 identical over 8 bases. V gave up 5 bases and J gave up 4 bases; unmatched junction bases: 10. Germline CDR1 and CDR2: MDHEN and SYDVKM. The CDR3 runs to 16 residues. CDR3 nucleotides: TGTGCCAGCAGTCAGCCCCTGACAGGGGATTACAATGAGCAGTTCTTC. Protein sequence: CASSQPLTGDYNEQFF.